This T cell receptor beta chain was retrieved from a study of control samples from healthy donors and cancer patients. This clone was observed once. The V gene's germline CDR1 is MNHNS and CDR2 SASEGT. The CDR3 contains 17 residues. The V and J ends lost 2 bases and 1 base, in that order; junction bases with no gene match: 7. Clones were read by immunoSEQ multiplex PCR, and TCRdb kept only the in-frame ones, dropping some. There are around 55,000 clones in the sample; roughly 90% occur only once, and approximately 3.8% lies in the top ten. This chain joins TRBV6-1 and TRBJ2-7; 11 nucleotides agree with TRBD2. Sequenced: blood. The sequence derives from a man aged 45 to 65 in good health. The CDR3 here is CASSEIAGGPPSYEQYF. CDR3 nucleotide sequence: TGTGCCAGCAGTGAAATAGCGGGAGGGCCCCCTTCCTACGAGCAGTACTTC.